The clone carrying this T cell receptor (beta chain) was counted ten times or more. This entry is derived from a study of CD8 T cells in ankylosing spondylitis. MiXCR, run by TCRdb on the 5' RACE reads, gives a single entry per CDR3 protein. The sample contains a few hundred thousand distinct CDR3 sequences, around 11% of which appear only once. With 3 bases removed from V and 3 bases from J, the gap between germline ends came to 10 bases. This CDR3 is 14 amino acids long. CDR1 and CDR2 (germline): ENHRY, SYGVKD. This chain joins TRBV10-3 and TRBJ2-3; D is perhaps TRBD2 (5 bases). Sequences were obtained from blood, either unsorted or a sorted T cell fraction (not recorded which). The clonotype originates from a male donor with ankylosing spondylitis or in good health (not recorded which). The CDR3 DNA reads as TGTGCCATCAGTGACTCACTAGGTACAGATACGCAGTATTTT. Protein sequence: CAISDSLGTDTQYF.